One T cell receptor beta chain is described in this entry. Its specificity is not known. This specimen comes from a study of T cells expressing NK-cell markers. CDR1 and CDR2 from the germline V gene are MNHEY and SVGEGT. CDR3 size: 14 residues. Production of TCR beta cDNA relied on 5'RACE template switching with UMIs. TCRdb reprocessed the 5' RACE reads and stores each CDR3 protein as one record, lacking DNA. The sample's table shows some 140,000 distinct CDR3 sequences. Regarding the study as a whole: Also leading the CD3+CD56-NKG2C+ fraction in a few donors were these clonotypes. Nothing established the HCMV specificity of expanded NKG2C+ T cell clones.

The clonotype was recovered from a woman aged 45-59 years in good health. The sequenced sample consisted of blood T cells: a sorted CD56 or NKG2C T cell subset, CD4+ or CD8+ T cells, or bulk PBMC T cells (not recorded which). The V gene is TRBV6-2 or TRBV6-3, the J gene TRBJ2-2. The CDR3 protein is CASSYRRSTGELFF.